The present TCR beta chain was sequenced within a study of blood T cell repertoires in COVID-19. At the level of the study: Samples taken during acute and convalescent COVID-19 were collected in the United States, Italy and Spain. The analysed material was cDNA or gDNA that came from T cells, B-cell-depleted T cells, or PBMCs.

Original processing notes: By means of reference gene primer amplification, nucleated cell counts were estimated. Only in-frame clones appear in the TCRdb table, and some are missing; sequencing was by immunoSEQ multiplex PCR. The V and J calls and clone size come from that table; D and trimming were worked out from the DNA. The sample shows over 90,000 clones, over 65% of them seen only once. This CDR3 region has 18 residues. The V and J ends lost 7 bases and 3 bases respectively, with 27 bases between them. Germline V gives CDR1 ENHRY, CDR2 SYGVKD. The chain employs TRBV10-3 and TRBJ1-1; a weak D match, TRBD1 (5 bases). This sequence originates from an older man with COVID-19, enrolled during active disease. The specimen was peripheral blood. The CDR3 region has the DNA TGTGCCATCAAGGTCCGTGCCAACGAGGGCAGGGAGGACACTGAAGCTTTCTTT. As protein: CAIKVRANEGREDTEAFF.